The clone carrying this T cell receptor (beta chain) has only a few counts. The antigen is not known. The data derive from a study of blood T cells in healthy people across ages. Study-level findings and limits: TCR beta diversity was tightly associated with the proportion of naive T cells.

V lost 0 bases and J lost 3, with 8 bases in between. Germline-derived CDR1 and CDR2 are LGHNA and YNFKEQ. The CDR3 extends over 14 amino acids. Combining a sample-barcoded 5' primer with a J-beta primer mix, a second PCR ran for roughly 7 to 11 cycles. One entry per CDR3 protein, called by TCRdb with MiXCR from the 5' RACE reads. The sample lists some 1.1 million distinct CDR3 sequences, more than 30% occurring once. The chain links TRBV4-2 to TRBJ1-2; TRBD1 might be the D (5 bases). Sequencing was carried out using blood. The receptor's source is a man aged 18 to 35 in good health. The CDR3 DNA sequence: TGTGCCAGCAGCCAAGAGGAGGGGCACTATGGCTACACCTTC. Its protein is CASSQEEGHYGYTF.